The 13 T cell receptor beta chains below come from one sample, sequenced in a study of beta chain features in type 1 diabetes. The authors reverse transcribed all of the isolated RNA, so sequencing captured expressed TCRB transcripts. The protocol was immunoSEQ multiplex PCR, while the TCRdb copy is restricted to in-frame clones and leaves out a portion. The sample shows 900,000 or so clones, about a sixth of them seen only once. The sequenced material came from naive CD4+ T cells from blood. Every receptor here comes from a young woman in good health.

Details on this clone: This CDR3 is also generated by other DNA sequences in the sample. J is TRBJ2-2 and V is TRBV7-9, with 8 bases matching TRBD1. CDR3 size: 15 residues. Germline V CDR1 and CDR2: SEHNR, FQNEAQ (reference sequence). The junction had 1 base not matched to a gene; V was cut back by 2 bases and J by 2 bases. The CDR3 DNA follows: TGTGCCAGCAGCTTACAGGGGGCCAACACCGGGGAGCTGTTTTTT. Protein: CASSLQGANTGELFF.

This chain links TRBV7-8 with TRBJ2-5; D unclear. Trimming left V 0 bases short and J 2 bases short, with 13 bases between. Germline-derived CDR1 and CDR2 are SGHVS and FQNEAQ. The length of the CDR3 is 16 residues. CDR3 amino acids: CASSLARRVWQETQYF. The CDR3 region has the DNA TGTGCCAGCAGCTTAGCGCGCCGGGTTTGGCAAGAGACCCAGTACTTC.

This clone has a handful of counts. J is TRBJ1-2 and V is TRBV29-1; no clear D gene. V was pared by 0 bases and J by 7 bases, with 6 bases between. This CDR3 is built from 11 residues. In germline, CDR1 is SQVTM, CDR2 ANQGSEA. Here the CDR3 DNA reads TGCAGCGTTGAAGAGGGTTTTGGCTACACCTTC. Protein: CSVEEGFGYTF.

This clone was detected only a few times. This rearrangement joins TRBV2 to TRBJ2-7; a weak D match, TRBD2 (6 bases). The CDR3 totals 12 residues. The V gene's germline CDR1 is SNHLY and CDR2 FYNNEI. V lost 7 bases and J lost 3, with 10 bases in between. CDR3 DNA sequence: TGTGCCAGCATTTCCGGGGGCTACGAGCAGTACTTC. Its protein is CASISGGYEQYF. The full variable domain, with the rest looked up from reference TRBV2 and TRBJ2-7, is EPEVTQTPSHQVTQMGQEVILRCVPISNHLYFYWYRQILGQKVEFLVSFYNNEISEKSEIFDDQFSVERPDGSNFTLKIRSTKLEDSAMYFCASISGGYEQYFGPGTRLTVT.

V gene TRBV7-9 combines with J gene TRBJ2-1; D is uncertain. V was shortened by 3 bases and J by 4 bases, with 10 bases between the two germline ends. CDR3 length equals 14 residues. Germline V gives CDR1 SEHNR, CDR2 FQNEAQ (reference sequence). CDR3 coding DNA: TGTGCCAGCAGCTTTACGCAGAGGTACAATGAGCAGTTCTTC. This translates into CASSFTQRYNEQFF.

V gene TRBV7-2 combines with J gene TRBJ1-4; the match to TRBD1 covers 8 bases. CDR3 size: 13 residues. V was pared by 7 bases and J by 8 bases, with 6 bases of the junction left unmatched. Looked up from germline, CDR1 is SGHTA and CDR2 is FQGNSA. CDR3 in amino acids: CASTGQGGEKLFF. Written as DNA, the CDR3 is TGTGCCAGCACTGGACAGGGCGGGGAAAAACTGTTTTTT.

This clone turned up a few times. V usage is TRBV7-6 and J usage is TRBJ2-5; D unclear. Germline V gene data show CDR1 as SGHVS and CDR2 as FNYEAQ. V was trimmed by 2 bases and J by 6 bases, leaving 13 bases between them. This CDR3 has 14 residues. DNA for the CDR3: TGTGCCAGCAGCTTAAGCCTAGGGCGACAGACCCAGTACTTC. Translation: CASSLSLGRQTQYF.

The chain's CDR3 is CASGWAKSGTSVRETQYF. The CDR3 nucleotides read TGTGCCAGCGGTTGGGCTAAAAGCGGGACTAGCGTGAGAGAGACCCAGTACTTC. The V call is TRBV21-1, the J call TRBJ2-5; TRBD2 is taken as the D call from the table, unchecked against the DNA. TRBV21-1 is reported as a pseudogene. The CDR3 has 18 residues.

Only a few counts were recorded for this clone. This chain uses TRBV6-5 with TRBJ1-3, with no clear D. CDR1 is MNHEY, CDR2 SVGAGI, per germline. Trimming removed 0 bases from V and 2 bases from J, with 11 bases in between. The CDR3 spans 16 residues. The CDR3 loop is CASSYSTRGAGNTIYF. In nucleotides, the CDR3 is TGTGCCAGCAGTTACTCGACCCGGGGTGCTGGAAACACCATATATTTT.

This sequence joins TRBV5-1 and TRBJ2-5; 14 bases match TRBD2. Looked up from germline, CDR1 is SGHRS and CDR2 is YFSETQ. J lost 3 bases, V lost 4 bases, and 14 bases had no gene match. This CDR3 contains 19 residues. The CDR3 sequence is CASSPGTSGRPPGEETQYF. For the CDR3, the DNA is TGCGCCAGCAGCCCCGGGACTAGCGGGAGACCTCCGGGGGAAGAGACCCAGTACTTC.

This clone was observed a handful of times. The CDR3 here is CASSSGTGTTEAFF. The CDR3 DNA follows: TGTGCCAGCAGTTCCGGGACAGGGACCACTGAAGCTTTCTTT. The genes are TRBV25-1 and TRBJ1-1, with 9 bases that match TRBD1. CDR3 size: 14 residues. Germline CDR1 and CDR2: MGHDK and SYGVNS. The V segment lost 5 bases and the J segment 4 bases; nucleotides outside the gene matches: 5.

This clone was recorded a few times. The chain employs TRBV7-3 and TRBJ2-3; a possible D gene is TRBD2 (5 bases). Germline V gene sequence: CDR1 SGHTA, CDR2 FQGTGA. Trimming stripped 2 bases from V and 5 bases from J, with 14 bases between. The CDR3 spans 15 residues. The CDR3 DNA reads TGTGCCAGCAGCTTAGGGGTTCGGGCGGGAGATACGCAGTATTTT. Residues: CASSLGVRAGDTQYF.

This clone has only a few counts. CDR3 nucleotides: TGTGCCAGCAGCCAAGCCTCCGCGACAGGGCAAGAGACCCAGTACTTC. Amino acids: CASSQASATGQETQYF. The chain carries TRBV4-2 and TRBJ2-5; 7 bases match TRBD1. V was pared by 1 base and J by 2 bases, with 7 bases of the junction left unmatched. Germline-derived CDR1 and CDR2 are LGHNA and YNFKEQ. The CDR3 loop spans 16 amino acids.